This TCR beta chain is from a study of OX40 agonist ivuxolimab in advanced cancers. About the study: One patient with hepatocellular carcinoma and two with cutaneous melanoma, three in all, had partial responses.

The data were produced by immunoSEQ multiplex PCR, yet TCRdb's version contains in-frame clones alone and is incomplete. The table records almost 70,000 clones, about nine tenths of them present only once. The CDR3 has 15 residues. The germline V and J ends were trimmed by 4 bases and 6 bases, with 17 bases remaining between them. Germline loops: CDR1 LGHNA, CDR2 YNFKEQ. The study's findings and limits: Both CD4+ and CD8+ T cell populations in blood had undergone clonal expansion by week 6 at 0.1 to 3.0 mg/kg.

As regards this clone: The antigen is unknown.

Blood was sampled at baseline, cycle 4 day 1, and cycle 7 day 1. The clonotype originates from an adult with an advanced solid tumor such as melanoma, head and neck, liver or kidney cancer. The chain combines TRBV4-2 with TRBJ2-3, with D perhaps matching TRBD2 (7 bases). The sample consisted of CD4+ or CD8+ T cells sorted from blood, taken in a trial of the OX40 agonist ivuxolimab. The CDR3 reads CASSPMGGARDTQYF. For the CDR3, the DNA is TGTGCCAGCAGCCCGATGGGGGGGGCGCGGGATACGCAGTATTTT.